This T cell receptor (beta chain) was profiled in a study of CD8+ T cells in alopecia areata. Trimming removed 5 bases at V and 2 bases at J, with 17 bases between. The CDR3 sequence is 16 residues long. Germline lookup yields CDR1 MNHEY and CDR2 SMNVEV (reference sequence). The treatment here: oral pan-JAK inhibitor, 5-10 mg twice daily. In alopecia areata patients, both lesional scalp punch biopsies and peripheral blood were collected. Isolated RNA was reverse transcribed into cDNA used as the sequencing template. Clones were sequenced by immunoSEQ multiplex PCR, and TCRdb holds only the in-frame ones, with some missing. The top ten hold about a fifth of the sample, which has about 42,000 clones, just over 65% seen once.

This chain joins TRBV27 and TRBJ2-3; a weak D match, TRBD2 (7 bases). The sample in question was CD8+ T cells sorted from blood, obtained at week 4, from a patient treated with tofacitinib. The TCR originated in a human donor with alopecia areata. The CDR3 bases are TGTGCCAGCAGTCCATTCATAGGGGGGGACACAGATACGCAGTATTTT. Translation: CASSPFIGGDTDTQYF.